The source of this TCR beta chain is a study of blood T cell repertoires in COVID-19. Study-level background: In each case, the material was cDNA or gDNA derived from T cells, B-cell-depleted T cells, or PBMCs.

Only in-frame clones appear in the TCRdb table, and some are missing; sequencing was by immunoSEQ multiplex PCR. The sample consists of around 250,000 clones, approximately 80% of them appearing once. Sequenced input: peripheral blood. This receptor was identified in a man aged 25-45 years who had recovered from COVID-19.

This CDR3 is CASSPGTANEKLFF. CDR3 nucleotides: TGTGCCAGTAGTCCCGGGACAGCAAATGAAAAACTGTTTTTT. This chain links TRBV19 with TRBJ1-4; 7 bases match TRBD1. Germline V CDR1 and CDR2: LNHDA, SQIVND (reference sequence). Trimming at V came to 5 bases and at J to 5 bases, leaving 5 bases not matched to a gene. CDR3 length: 14 residues. The full variable domain, with the rest looked up from reference TRBV19 and TRBJ1-4, is DGGITQSPKYLFRKEGQNVTLSCEQNLNHDAMYWYRQDPGQGLRLIYYSQIVNDFQKGDIAEGYSVSREKKESFPLTVTSAQKNPTAFYLCASSPGTANEKLFFGSGTQLSVL.